The entry below describes one T cell receptor (beta chain). The antigen is undetermined. The CDR3 loop spans 17 amino acids. Germline V gives CDR1 SGHDT, CDR2 YYEEEE. The sample originates from a study of radiotherapy plus CTLA-4 blockade in lung cancer. Study details: Among all patients, approximately 17% showed objective responses, while about 30% had disease control.

Profiled with immunoSEQ multiplex PCR; TCRdb holds only in-frame clones, not every one. This table holds approximately 52,000 clones, about three quarters found once. General study findings and limits: Early clonal dynamics of blood T cells, together with interferon-beta, were reported as the best response predictor. There was expansion of tumor-derived TCR clones in blood after radiotherapy plus ipilimumab.

This sample comprised peripheral blood, obtained from a patient treated with radiotherapy plus ipilimumab. This TCR was recovered from a human donor with non-small cell lung cancer whose response to radiotherapy plus ipilimumab could not be evaluated. This chain joins TRBV5-6 and TRBJ2-5; tentatively, D is TRBD1 (6 bases). The DNA matches TRBJ2-7 better at its end, which makes the J call doubtful. The CDR3 sequence: CASSSDRWTATTYEQYF. The CDR3 DNA is TGTGCCAGCAGCTCGGACCGGTGGACAGCGACCACCTACGAGCAGTACTTC.